The 20 T cell receptor beta chains below all came from one sample that was sequenced in a study of beta chain features in type 1 diabetes. General observations from the study: Shorter TCRB CDR3s, moderately but significantly so, marked every one of the four CD4+ subsets in Type 1 diabetes patients.

These TCRs are of unknown antigen specificity. What was sequenced were expressed TCRB transcripts, since all of the isolated RNA had been reverse transcribed. This table comes from immunoSEQ multiplex PCR, and its TCRdb copy is limited to in-frame clones, with some not included. Of a few hundred thousand clones detected, around 25% appear once; the ten largest clones hold about 0.012%. The sample comprised naive CD4+ T cells from blood. The receptors here all came from a woman aged 30 to 39 with type 1 diabetes.

This clone was recorded a few times. The J gene is TRBJ2-2, the V gene TRBV11-2, with no clear D. The length of the CDR3 is 14 residues. CDR1 is SGHAT and CDR2 is FQNNGV in the germline V gene. V was trimmed by 5 bases and J by 5 bases, leaving 12 bases between them. The CDR3 DNA is TGTGCCAGCAGCCCCGCAACGGGTACCGGGGAGCTGTTTTTT. Translating it yields CASSPATGTGELFF.

The CDR3 region is CASSEGTSGSTDTQYF. Written as DNA, the CDR3 is TGTGCCAGCAGCGAGGGGACTAGCGGGTCCACAGATACGCAGTATTTT. V is TRBV11-3 and J is TRBJ2-3, with 12 bases matching TRBD2. Germline CDR1 is SGHNT and CDR2 is YENEEA. V shed 5 bases and J 2 bases; nucleotides not matched to a gene: 5. The CDR3 contains 16 residues.

This clone has a handful of counts. The chain employs TRBV28 and TRBJ2-3, with D possibly matching TRBD1 (5 bases). The CDR3 length is 15 residues. V was clipped by 5 bases and J by 0 bases, with 12 bases between them. The germline gives CDR1 MDHEN, CDR2 SYDVKM. CDR3 bases: TGTGCCAGCAGTCTAAGACAGATCAGCACAGATACGCAGTATTTT. It translates to CASSLRQISTDTQYF.

This clone appeared a few times. The V call is TRBV5-1, the J call TRBJ2-7, with TRBD2 identical over 7 bases. Germline CDR1 reads SGHRS; CDR2 reads YFSETQ. The CDR3 is 16 residues long. V trimming: 1 base; J trimming: 7 bases; junction bases outside the gene matches: 14. The CDR3 protein is CASSLLASGAVGEQYF. The CDR3 region has the DNA TGCGCCAGCAGCTTGTTGGCTAGCGGAGCTGTGGGGGAGCAGTACTTC.

This clone was seen a few times. The chain links TRBV2 to TRBJ1-5; D is unresolved. This CDR3 contains 15 residues. V was shortened by 4 bases and J by 0 bases, with 10 bases between the two germline ends. CDR1 is SNHLY and CDR2 is FYNNEI in the germline V gene. The CDR3: CASSATTGSNQPQHF. The DNA of the CDR3 is TGTGCCAGCAGTGCAACGACGGGTAGCAATCAGCCCCAGCATTTT.

The V and J genes are TRBV29-1 and TRBJ2-1, with D perhaps matching TRBD2 (5 bases). Trimming shortened V by 4 bases and J by 8 bases, and 12 bases separated the two germline ends. Germline V gene lookup returns CDR1 SQVTM and CDR2 ANQGSEA. This CDR3 spans 12 amino acids. The DNA of the CDR3 is TGCAGCGTTGTACAGCCTAGCCATGAGCAGTTCTTC. Translated: CSVVQPSHEQFF.

This clone was seen a handful of times. This chain uses TRBV7-6 with TRBJ2-1; TRBD2 matches at 8 bases. With V trimmed by 4 bases and J by 7 bases, 6 bases remained unmatched. Germline V gene sequence: CDR1 SGHVS, CDR2 FNYEAQ. The CDR3 runs to 14 residues. The DNA for the CDR3 is TGTGCCAGCAGCTCAAACGGGAGGGGTAATGAGCAGTTCTTC. It specifies CASSSNGRGNEQFF.

This chain uses TRBV7-3 with TRBJ2-1; 8 bases match TRBD2. After removal of 6 bases from V and 10 bases from J, the junction contained 8 bases not matched to a gene. Germline V gives CDR1 SGHTA, CDR2 FQGTGA. The CDR3 loop spans 13 amino acids. The CDR3, as DNA: TGTGCCAGCAGGACCGCCAGCGGGAGCGAGCAGTTCTTC. Protein product: CASRTASGSEQFF.

This clone showed up just a few times. The gene calls are TRBV30 and TRBJ2-7; TRBD1 agrees at 7 bases. With 4 bases clipped from V and 3 bases from J, the junction kept 3 bases outside the gene matches. The CDR3 sequence is 12 residues long. The V gene's germline CDR1 is GTSNPN and CDR2 SVGIG (reference sequence). The CDR3 nucleotides are TGTGCCTGGAACCGACAGGGCTACGAGCAGTACTTC. Encoded protein: CAWNRQGYEQYF.

CDR3 nucleotides: TGCAGCGTTGACGACAGGGGCCAAGAGACCCAGTACTTC. Encoded protein: CSVDDRGQETQYF. The chain has TRBV29-1 and TRBJ2-5, with TRBD1 identical over 8 bases. This CDR3 region has 13 residues. Germline V lookup: CDR1 SQVTM, CDR2 ANQGSEA. V lost 3 bases and J lost 1; bases outside the gene matches: 1.

This clone was counted between two and nine times. The chain joins TRBV25-1 to TRBJ2-7; 13 positions match TRBD2. From germline, CDR1 is MGHDK and CDR2 SYGVNS. The CDR3 totals 13 residues. V dropped 9 bases and J dropped 7; count of bases not matched to a gene: 6. The chain's CDR3 is CASFGTSGEEQYF. The CDR3 DNA sequence: TGTGCCAGTTTCGGGACTAGCGGGGAAGAGCAGTACTTC.

CDR3 DNA sequence: TGTGCCAGCAGTTCCGGGACAGGGTACACTGAAGCTTTCTTT. It translates to CASSSGTGYTEAFF. The genes are TRBV28 and TRBJ1-1, with 9 positions matching TRBD1. This CDR3 has 14 amino acids. Germline V gene sequence: CDR1 MDHEN, CDR2 SYDVKM. V dropped 4 bases and J dropped 3; count of bases not matched to a gene: 3.

The CDR3 nucleotides are TGTGCCAGCAGTTCGCCGGACAGAAGTCCCACTGAAGCTTTCTTT. Its translation is CASSSPDRSPTEAFF. This chain connects TRBV27 to TRBJ1-1; tentatively, D is TRBD1 (6 bases). This CDR3 is built from 15 residues. CDR1 and CDR2 from the germline V gene are MNHEY and SMNVEV (reference sequence). The V end lost 4 bases, the J end lost 4 bases, and 16 bases lay between the germline ends.

This rearrangement joins TRBV18 to TRBJ1-1; no definite D call. With 6 bases removed from V and 0 bases from J, the gap between germline ends came to 8 bases. The V gene's germline CDR1 is KGHSH and CDR2 LQKENI. The CDR3 is 13 amino acids. Here the CDR3 reads CASSSGLNTEAFF. CDR3 coding DNA: TGTGCCAGCTCGTCGGGTCTGAACACTGAAGCTTTCTTT.

The chain links TRBV7-3 to TRBJ2-1; 8 bases agree with TRBD2. V dropped 2 bases and J dropped 2; count of bases not matched to a gene: 5. The CDR3 extends over 16 amino acids. From germline, CDR1 is SGHTA and CDR2 FQGTGA. CDR3: CASSLPGLAAYNEQFF. The CDR3 DNA sequence: TGTGCCAGCAGCTTACCCGGACTAGCAGCCTACAATGAGCAGTTCTTC.

This chain connects TRBV28 to TRBJ1-1; TRBD1 might be the D (6 bases). The length of the CDR3 is 17 residues. Trimming stripped 5 bases from V and 5 bases from J, with 24 bases between. Germline CDR1 and CDR2: MDHEN and SYDVKM. CDR3 region: CASSLTGKISVKTEAFF. CDR3 DNA sequence: TGTGCCAGCAGTCTTACAGGGAAGATATCGGTCAAGACTGAAGCTTTCTTT.

This clone was observed a few times. The V call is TRBV2, the J call TRBJ1-2; D perhaps matches TRBD1 (5 bases). The length of the CDR3 is 13 residues. The germline gives CDR1 SNHLY, CDR2 FYNNEI. V was pared by 8 bases and J by 2 bases, with 12 bases between. The CDR3 DNA is TGTGCCAGCGCAGGGCCCGTGAACTATGGCTACACCTTC. Amino acids: CASAGPVNYGYTF.

Only a few counts were recorded for this clone. The chain links TRBV28 to TRBJ1-1; D not certain. The ends were cut back, 1 base at V and 3 bases at J, with 12 bases in the middle. Germline V gene lookup returns CDR1 MDHEN and CDR2 SYDVKM. This CDR3 comprises 15 residues. For the CDR3, the DNA is TGTGCCAGCAGTTTATTCGCAGTCGAGGACACTGAAGCTTTCTTT. Amino acid sequence: CASSLFAVEDTEAFF. Full variable domain (remainder filled in from reference TRBV28 and TRBJ1-1): DVKVTQSSRYLVKRTGEKVFLECVQDMDHENMFWYRQDPGLGLRLIYFSYDVKMKEKGDIPEGYSVSREKKERFSLILESASTNQTSMYLCASSLFAVEDTEAFFGQGTRLTVV.

CDR3 sequence: CSVETGGNGYTF. The CDR3 nucleotides read TGCAGCGTAGAGACAGGGGGCAATGGCTACACCTTC. The chain uses TRBV29-1 and TRBJ1-2; 10 nucleotides align to TRBD1. The trim removed 6 bases at V and 6 bases at J, leaving 4 bases unmatched. The CDR3 sequence is 12 residues long. The V gene's germline CDR1 is SQVTM and CDR2 ANQGSEA.

This chain uses TRBV6-6 with TRBJ1-1, with D possibly matching TRBD1 (6 bases). Trimming pared 6 bases from V and 3 bases from J, leaving 14 bases between. Germline V CDR1 and CDR2: MNHNY, SVGAGI (reference sequence). The CDR3 length is 14 residues. The CDR3 DNA is TGTGCCAGCAGCCCCCCAGGGGTTGACACTGAAGCTTTCTTT. Protein product: CASSPPGVDTEAFF.